This TCR beta chain was profiled in a study of cytomegalovirus exposure and HLA in healthy donors. On the study more broadly: A previous analysis identified 100 million to 120 million unique TCR beta sequences derived from roughly 180 million T cells.

Study-wide results and caveats: In a later analysis, specific HLA alleles were associated with around 17,000 TCR beta sequences at a 0.05 false discovery rate.

The PCR used 60 Vbeta and 13 Jbeta primers. Measured with immunoSEQ multiplex PCR; TCRdb has only the in-frame clones, and not every one. The repertoire has 100,000 or so clones, roughly three quarters of them found once; the top ten carry around 4.4%. As regards this clone: What it binds is not known.

V lost 4 bases and J 4 bases, leaving 4 bases between the germline ends. CDR1 and CDR2 (germline): SGHTA, FQGNSA. The CDR3 totals 11 residues. The source is a man aged 40-55 years in good health and CMV-seronegative. The specimen sequenced was PBMCs. The V gene is TRBV7-2, the J gene TRBJ2-5; no clear D. CDR3 DNA sequence: TGTGCCAGCAGCTCTACAGAGACCCAGTACTTC. Protein product: CASSSTETQYF.